The 27 T cell receptor beta chains listed next were all sequenced from one sample in a study of blood T cell repertoires in COVID-19. TCRdb's copy holds only in-frame clones and misses some; the assay was immunoSEQ multiplex PCR. This sample carries 230,000 or so clones, around 88% of them seen once, and the ten largest clones take 14% to 15%. Source material: PBMCs or T cells enriched from blood (not recorded which). Source of these receptors: a woman aged 45-65 years with acute COVID-19.

The J gene is TRBJ2-1, the V gene TRBV7-9, with TRBD1 identical over 7 bases. Germline V CDR1 and CDR2: SEHNR, FQNEAQ (reference sequence). This CDR3 region has 15 residues. Trimming took 5 bases from V and 7 from J; bases not matched to a gene: 11. The CDR3 DNA sequence: TGTGCCAGCAGCAACTCCTCGACAGGGCAGAATGAGCAGTTCTTC. Protein: CASSNSSTGQNEQFF.

The chain combines TRBV4-1 with TRBJ2-2; D perhaps matches TRBD1 (6 bases). Germline lookup yields CDR1 MGHRA and CDR2 YSYEKL. Trimming cost V 4 bases and J 1 base, with 10 bases left between them. The CDR3 has 15 residues. CDR3 sequence reads: CASSPSQGNTGELFF. In nucleotides, the CDR3 is TGCGCCAGCAGCCCTTCACAGGGGAACACCGGGGAGCTGTTTTTT.

V and J are TRBV11-1 and TRBJ2-7; TRBD1 aligns across 8 bases. The trim removed 3 bases at V and 2 bases at J, leaving 6 bases unmatched. Germline V gene sequence: CDR1 SGHAT, CDR2 FQDESV (reference sequence). CDR3 length equals 15 residues. The CDR3 loop reads CASSFDRGRTYEQYF. The CDR3 DNA sequence: TGTGCCAGCAGCTTCGACAGGGGCCGGACCTACGAGCAGTACTTC.

This clone has just one count. The chain couples TRBV7-8 to TRBJ1-3; 11 bases agree with TRBD1. J gave up 4 bases and V 4 bases, and 9 bases lay outside the gene matches. CDR3 size: 17 residues. Germline-derived CDR1 and CDR2 are SGHVS and FQNEAQ. CDR3 protein: CASSSDPGQGGGNTIYF. The DNA for the CDR3 is TGTGCCAGCAGCTCTGATCCGGGACAGGGGGGCGGAAACACCATATATTTT. Looking up the rest from reference TRBV7-8 and TRBJ1-3 gives the full variable domain: GAGVSQSPRYKVAKRGQDVALRCDPISGHVSLFWYQQALGQGPEFLTYFQNEAQLDKSGLPSDRFFAERPEGSVSTLKIQRTQQEDSAVYLCASSSDPGQGGGNTIYFGEGSWLTVV.

The chain links TRBV28 to TRBJ2-1; D remains ambiguous. Germline values: CDR1 MDHEN, CDR2 SYDVKM. This CDR3 comprises 12 residues. V lost 5 bases and J 7 bases, leaving 9 bases between the germline ends. Here the CDR3 DNA reads TGTGCCAGCAGTCTACCAGGAAATGAGCAGTTCTTC. This translates into CASSLPGNEQFF.

The chain couples TRBV11-2 to TRBJ2-2; D perhaps matches TRBD1 (5 bases). CDR1 is SGHAT, CDR2 FQNNGV, per germline. The CDR3 covers 13 residues. Trimming stripped 4 bases from V and 6 bases from J, with 9 bases between. CDR3 protein: CASSYAGSGELFF. As DNA, the CDR3 is TGTGCCAGCAGCTACGCAGGGTCCGGGGAGCTGTTTTTT.

The V call is TRBV4-1, the J call TRBJ1-5, with D tentatively TRBD1 (5 bases). Germline-derived CDR1 and CDR2 are MGHRA and YSYEKL. CDR3 length equals 14 residues. With 1 base removed from V and 7 bases from J, the gap between germline ends came to 11 bases. In DNA form, the CDR3 reads TGCGCCAGCAGCCAAGCCGCACGGGGGCAGCCCCAGCATTTT. Translated, it gives CASSQAARGQPQHF.

The chain links TRBV6-5 to TRBJ2-7; weak D call: TRBD2 (5 bases). V gave up 0 bases and J gave up 2 bases, with 8 bases separating them. The CDR3 sequence is 14 residues long. Germline CDR1 reads MNHEY; CDR2 reads SVGAGI. The CDR3 DNA sequence: TGTGCCAGCAGTTACTCGGGAGCCACCTACGAGCAGTACTTC. As protein: CASSYSGATYEQYF.

This chain links TRBV6-1 with TRBJ1-1; TRBD1 agrees at 9 bases. This CDR3 region has 15 residues. The J segment lost 4 bases and the V segment lost 1 base, leaving 4 bases of the junction unmatched. In germline, CDR1 is MNHNS, CDR2 SASEGT. CDR3 bases: TGTGCCAGCAGTGAAGGATACAGGGGGCCCACTGAAGCTTTCTTT. As protein: CASSEGYRGPTEAFF.

The rearrangement uses TRBV7-9 and TRBJ2-1, with 7 bases matching TRBD2. The germline V gene has CDR1 SEHNR and CDR2 FQNEAQ (reference sequence). V was pared by 5 bases and J by 0 bases, with 7 bases of the junction left unmatched. The CDR3 extends over 16 amino acids. CDR3 in amino acids: CASSTLAVTSYNEQFF. As DNA, the CDR3 is TGTGCCAGCAGCACCCTAGCGGTGACCTCCTACAATGAGCAGTTCTTC.

This clone came up once. This rearrangement joins TRBV21-1 to TRBJ2-3; TRBD2, as called in the table, went unchecked against the DNA. TRBV21-1 is tagged as a pseudogene. This CDR3 is 16 amino acids long. CDR3 nucleotide sequence: TGTGCCAGCAGCAAACATTGGCGGGCACGCACAGATACGCAGTATTTT. This gives the protein CASSKHWRARTDTQYF.

This clone was found once. The chain employs TRBV15 and TRBJ2-5; 8 bases are a match to TRBD1. The germline V gene encodes CDR1 LNHNV and CDR2 YYDKDF (reference sequence). The CDR3 totals 15 residues. The ends lost 2 bases at V and 6 bases at J; junction bases unmatched: 8. Written as DNA, the CDR3 is TGTGCCACCAGCAGATCCGGACAGGGTGTGAAGACCCAGTACTTC. Protein sequence: CATSRSGQGVKTQYF.

The chain recombines TRBV6-5 with TRBJ1-5; 9 nucleotides align to TRBD1. Germline V lookup: CDR1 MNHEY, CDR2 SVGAGI. V was pared by 4 bases and J by 6 bases, with 7 bases of the junction left unmatched. CDR3 length: 15 amino acids. The CDR3 reads CASSSTGGGFQPQHF. The CDR3, as DNA: TGTGCCAGCAGTTCCACAGGGGGCGGATTTCAGCCCCAGCATTTT.

The chain carries TRBV28 and TRBJ1-6; D may be TRBD1 (6 bases). The germline gives CDR1 MDHEN, CDR2 SYDVKM. CDR3 length: 14 amino acids. V lost 2 bases to trimming and J lost 9 bases, with 11 bases between them. The CDR3 spells CASSLVRGSSPLHF. DNA for the CDR3: TGTGCCAGCAGTTTAGTCAGGGGAAGTTCACCCCTCCACTTT.

V and J are TRBV5-1 and TRBJ2-3; TRBD2 matches at 7 bases. J was trimmed by 1 base and V by 4 bases; bases with no gene match: 6. CDR3 size: 15 residues. Germline loops: CDR1 SGHRS, CDR2 YFSETQ. CDR3 DNA sequence: TGCGCCAGCAGCCCACTAGCGACCCGCACAGATACGCAGTATTTT. Translating gives CASSPLATRTDTQYF. Full variable domain (missing parts from reference TRBV5-1 and TRBJ2-3): KAGVTQTPRYLIKTRGQQVTLSCSPISGHRSVSWYQQTPGQGLQFLFEYFSETQRNKGNFPGRFSGRQFSNSRSEMNVSTLELGDSALYLCASSPLATRTDTQYFGPGTRLTVL.

The chain combines TRBV4-2 with TRBJ2-7, with D perhaps TRBD1 (6 bases). Germline V gene lookup returns CDR1 LGHNA and CDR2 YNFKEQ. V lost 4 bases, J lost 3 bases, and 13 bases lay in between. CDR3 length: 14 residues. CDR3: CASSRDTGFYEQYF. CDR3 sequence (DNA): TGTGCCAGCAGCCGGGACACAGGGTTCTACGAGCAGTACTTC.

The V call is TRBV24-1, the J call TRBJ2-1; TRBD1 agrees at 8 bases. Germline V gene data show CDR1 as KGHDR and CDR2 as SFDVKD. The CDR3 sequence is 16 residues long. V shed 0 bases, J shed 3 bases, and the junction held 3 bases outside the gene matches. CDR3 in DNA: TGTGCCACCAGTGATTTGACAGGGGGAAGCTACAATGAGCAGTTCTTC. It yields the protein CATSDLTGGSYNEQFF.

To note about this clone: Other nucleotide sequences in the sample specify the same CDR3. V gene TRBV5-1 combines with J gene TRBJ2-7; 11 bases agree with TRBD2. The CDR3 sequence is 15 residues long. Germline CDR1 reads SGHRS; CDR2 reads YFSETQ. V lost 2 bases and J lost 1; bases outside the gene matches: 2. The CDR3 DNA reads TGCGCCAGCAGCTTCCTAGCGGGAGGATCCTACGAGCAGTACTTC. This encodes CASSFLAGGSYEQYF.

The rearrangement uses TRBV2 and TRBJ2-5; 8 nucleotides match TRBD1. The CDR3 consists of 15 residues. Germline CDR1 reads SNHLY; CDR2 reads FYNNEI. The V and J ends lost 4 bases and 5 bases, in that order; junction bases with no gene match: 9. Written as DNA, the CDR3 is TGTGCCAGCAGTGCCAACCCGGGACAGGTGGAGACCCAGTACTTC. Translation: CASSANPGQVETQYF.

The V and J genes are TRBV10-3 and TRBJ1-1; TRBD1 matches 9 bases. This CDR3 has 14 amino acids. V shed 5 bases, J shed 0 bases, and the junction held 1 base outside the gene matches. Germline values: CDR1 ENHRY, CDR2 SYGVKD. The CDR3 spells CAISRTGVNTEAFF. The CDR3, as DNA: TGTGCCATCAGTCGGACAGGGGTGAACACTGAAGCTTTCTTT.

Remarks on this clone: It is unclear where the CDR3 begins or ends on the DNA, so no DNA is shown, and the CDR3 is as TCRdb lists it. The chain recombines TRBV28 with TRBJ1-1. The CDR3 is 12 amino acids long, termini counted. In germline, CDR1 is MDHEN, CDR2 SYDVKM. The CDR3 sequence is CASSSSVREAFF.

J is TRBJ2-3 and V is TRBV27, with 7 bases matching TRBD2. This CDR3 is built from 17 residues. Losses at the gene ends were 5 bases for V and 2 bases for J; bases not matched to a gene: 13. Germline-derived CDR1 and CDR2 are MNHEY and SMNVEV (reference sequence). The CDR3 is CASSPRGRRDYTDTQYF. For the CDR3, the DNA is TGTGCCAGCAGTCCCCGGGGAAGGCGGGACTACACAGATACGCAGTATTTT.

The chain is built from TRBV7-7 and TRBJ1-5; tentatively, D is TRBD1 (6 bases). The V gene lost 6 bases and the J gene lost 3 bases, with 15 bases spanning the gap. CDR3 length equals 15 residues. The V gene's germline CDR1 is SSHAT and CDR2 FNYEAQ (reference sequence). The CDR3 sequence is CASRIDRTFNQPQHF. CDR3 DNA: TGTGCCAGCAGAATTGACAGGACATTCAATCAGCCCCAGCATTTT.

The V gene is TRBV18, the J gene TRBJ1-5; 12 nucleotides match TRBD1. The CDR3 is made up of 16 amino acids. V shed 2 bases and J 6 bases; nucleotides not matched to a gene: 5. The germline CDR1 and CDR2 sequences are KGHSH and LQKENI. The CDR3 DNA reads TGTGCCAGCTCACCAAGCCGGGACAGGGGGCTTCAGCCCCAGCATTTT. Protein: CASSPSRDRGLQPQHF.

The rearrangement joins TRBV7-2 to TRBJ2-7, with 9 bases identical to TRBD2. Germline V gives CDR1 SGHTA, CDR2 FQGNSA. The CDR3 is made up of 13 amino acids. The J segment lost 9 bases and the V segment lost 2 bases, leaving 5 bases of the junction unmatched. CDR3 DNA sequence: TGTGCCAGCAGCTTAATGTCTAGCGGGACGCAGTACTTC. Translating gives CASSLMSSGTQYF.

This clone showed up just a few times. The chain has TRBV30 and TRBJ2-2; 7 bases align to TRBD1. The CDR3 is 16 residues long. The trim removed 4 bases at V and 6 bases at J, leaving 14 bases unmatched. Germline values: CDR1 GTSNPN, CDR2 SVGIG (reference sequence). The CDR3 coding sequence is TGTGCCTGGAAAGTTTGGGCAGGGGGTAGTCCCGGGGAGCTGTTTTTT. It translates to CAWKVWAGGSPGELFF. The full variable domain, rest sourced from reference TRBV30 and TRBJ2-2, is SQTIHQWPATLVQPVGSPLSLECTVEGTSNPNLYWYRQAAGRGLQLLFYSVGIGQISSEVPQNLSASRPQDRQFILSSKKLLLSDSGFYLCAWKVWAGGSPGELFFGEGSRLTVL.

V usage is TRBV5-1 and J usage is TRBJ1-1, with 7 bases identical to TRBD1. V shed 0 bases and J 4 bases; nucleotides not matched to a gene: 6. The CDR3 spans 15 residues. Germline CDR1 is SGHRS and CDR2 is YFSETQ. For the CDR3, the DNA is TGCGCCAGCAGCTTGGCCGGAGGGGGCTTCACTGAAGCTTTCTTT. As protein: CASSLAGGGFTEAFF.